These T cell receptor beta chains were read from a single sample in a study of post-analysis software for immune sequencing data. TCRdb re-called the PCR reads through MiXCR, storing one row per CDR3 protein. The sample includes fewer than 850,000 distinct CDR3 sequences, 46% of them seen just once. Source material: blood. These receptors all stem from a girl aged 10 to 17 with multiple sclerosis. CDR3s include the opening cysteine and the closing phenylalanine or tryptophan. A D gene is named only where the DNA matches it firmly. Clone size, where shown, is once, few, many, or a class for clones that have expanded.

D gene: TRBD1; clone size: few; V gene: TRBV20-1; J gene: TRBJ1-5; CDR3 protein: CSATTGISNQPQHF; CDR3 DNA: TGCAGTGCTACGACAGGGATCAGCAATCAGCCCCAGCATTTT
D gene: -; clone size: few; V gene: TRBV11-2; J gene: TRBJ2-2; CDR3 protein: CASSLVLGATGELFF; CDR3 DNA: TGTGCCAGCAGCTTAGTGCTGGGGGCCACCGGGGAGCTGTTTTTT
D gene: -; clone size: -; V gene: TRBV29-1; J gene: TRBJ2-7; CDR3 protein: CSTQGTRAAEQYF; CDR3 DNA: TGCAGCACACAAGGGACAAGGGCTGCCGAGCAGTACTTC
D gene: TRBD2; clone size: -; V gene: TRBV18; J gene: TRBJ2-5; CDR3 protein: CASSRIPLAEMLVETQYF; CDR3 DNA: TGTGCCAGCTCACGCATCCCTCTAGCGGAGATGCTCGTGGAGACCCAGTACTTC
D gene: -; clone size: -; V gene: TRBV7-9; J gene: TRBJ2-3; CDR3 protein: CASSPRKGDTDTQYF; CDR3 DNA: TGTGCCAGCAGCCCGAGGAAAGGGGATACAGATACGCAGTATTTT
D gene: TRBD2; clone size: -; V gene: TRBV20-1; J gene: TRBJ2-3; CDR3 protein: CSARSLLLSTSGRGDTQYF; CDR3 DNA: TGCAGTGCTAGATCCCTCTTATTGTCGACTAGCGGGAGAGGAGATACGCAGTATTTT
D gene: -; clone size: once; V gene: TRBV24-1; J gene: TRBJ2-3; CDR3 protein: CATSDLQRGRRDTQYF; CDR3 DNA: TGTGCCACCAGTGATTTGCAACGGGGGAGGCGAGATACGCAGTATTTT
D gene: -; clone size: -; V gene: TRBV10-3; J gene: TRBJ2-7; CDR3 protein: CAISESNNRPYEQYF; CDR3 DNA: TGTGCCATCAGTGAGTCGAACAACCGACCCTACGAGCAGTACTTC
D gene: -; clone size: -; V gene: TRBV4-3; J gene: TRBJ2-5; CDR3 protein: CASSQDQGVQETQYF; CDR3 DNA: TGCGCCAGCAGCCAAGATCAAGGGGTCCAAGAGACCCAGTACTTC
D gene: -; clone size: few; V gene: TRBV20-1; J gene: TRBJ2-1; CDR3 protein: CSALEALRYNEQFF; CDR3 DNA: TGCAGTGCCCTAGAGGCGCTTCGCTACAATGAGCAGTTCTTC
D gene: -; clone size: few; V gene: TRBV13; J gene: TRBJ1-2; CDR3 protein: CASSLTHYQGGYTF; CDR3 DNA: TGTGCCAGCAGCTTAACCCACTATCAGGGGGGCTACACCTTC
D gene: TRBD2; clone size: -; V gene: TRBV12-3/TRBV12-4; J gene: TRBJ2-1; CDR3 protein: CASNLAGGSHNEQFF; CDR3 DNA: TGTGCCAGCAACTTAGCGGGAGGCTCCCACAATGAGCAGTTCTTC
D gene: -; clone size: -; V gene: TRBV12-3/TRBV12-4; J gene: TRBJ2-5; CDR3 protein: CASRQDGQETQYF; CDR3 DNA: TGTGCCAGCAGACAGGACGGTCAAGAGACCCAGTACTTC
D gene: TRBD1; clone size: few; V gene: TRBV2; J gene: TRBJ1-2; CDR3 protein: CASSETGQGRHGYTF; CDR3 DNA: TGTGCCAGCAGCGAGACGGGACAGGGCAGGCACGGCTACACCTTC
D gene: -; clone size: -; V gene: TRBV4-1; J gene: TRBJ2-4; CDR3 protein: CASSQESGVKNIQYF; CDR3 DNA: TGCGCCAGCAGCCAAGAGTCCGGGGTCAAAAACATTCAGTACTTC
D gene: -; clone size: -; V gene: TRBV10-3; J gene: TRBJ2-7; CDR3 protein: CATSLQGYEQYF; CDR3 DNA: TGTGCCACCAGCCTACAGGGTTACGAGCAGTACTTC
D gene: TRBD2; clone size: -; V gene: TRBV7-2; J gene: TRBJ2-1; CDR3 protein: CACSKRGPNGNEQFF; CDR3 DNA: TGTGCCTGCAGCAAGCGGGGACCCAACGGCAATGAGCAGTTCTTC
D gene: -; clone size: -; V gene: TRBV7-2; J gene: TRBJ1-2; CDR3 protein: CASARVSNYGYTF; CDR3 DNA: TGTGCCAGCGCTCGGGTCTCTAACTATGGCTACACCTTC
D gene: TRBD1; clone size: -; V gene: TRBV11-3; J gene: TRBJ2-3; CDR3 protein: CASGQRGQGGADTQYF; CDR3 DNA: TGTGCCAGCGGCCAAAGGGGACAGGGTGGAGCAGATACGCAGTATTTT
D gene: -; clone size: -; V gene: TRBV5-1; J gene: TRBJ1-2; CDR3 protein: CASSSSPVGENYGYTF; CDR3 DNA: TGCGCCAGCAGCTCCAGCCCCGTGGGGGAGAACTATGGCTACACCTTC
D gene: -; clone size: -; V gene: TRBV6-2/TRBV6-3; J gene: TRBJ2-1; CDR3 protein: CASSRVKAVQFF; CDR3 DNA: TGTGCCAGCAGCAGGGTGAAGGCGGTTCAGTTCTTC
D gene: TRBD2; clone size: -; V gene: TRBV6-5; J gene: TRBJ2-7; CDR3 protein: CASSYSMTSGRDPPYEQYF; CDR3 DNA: TGTGCCAGCAGTTATTCGATGACTAGCGGGAGGGATCCCCCCTACGAGCAGTACTTC
D gene: TRBD1; clone size: -; V gene: TRBV15; J gene: TRBJ1-5; CDR3 protein: CATSRERAGGSSQHF; CDR3 DNA: TGTGCCACCAGCAGAGAACGGGCAGGGGGATCGTCCCAGCATTTT
D gene: -; clone size: -; V gene: TRBV9; J gene: TRBJ1-2; CDR3 protein: CASSAAQIPSVGYTF; CDR3 DNA: TGTGCCAGCAGCGCAGCCCAGATTCCCTCGGTTGGCTACACCTTC
D gene: TRBD2; clone size: -; V gene: TRBV20-1; J gene: TRBJ2-7; CDR3 protein: CSASGSASGRAAGEQYF; CDR3 DNA: TGCAGTGCTAGTGGTTCGGCTAGCGGGAGGGCGGCGGGCGAGCAGTACTTC
D gene: TRBD2; clone size: -; V gene: TRBV20-1; J gene: TRBJ2-1; CDR3 protein: CSAREGRERNEQFF; CDR3 DNA: TGCAGTGCTAGAGAGGGGCGGGAGAGGAATGAGCAGTTCTTC
D gene: -; clone size: few; V gene: TRBV20-1; J gene: TRBJ2-7; CDR3 protein: CSASVTGEPSYEQYF; CDR3 DNA: TGCAGTGCTAGTGTAACGGGAGAACCCTCCTACGAGCAGTACTTC
D gene: -; clone size: -; V gene: TRBV7-2; J gene: TRBJ2-4; CDR3 protein: CASSSGIANIQYF; CDR3 DNA: TGTGCCAGCAGCTCCGGGATAGCAAACATTCAGTACTTC
D gene: TRBD2; clone size: -; V gene: TRBV6-1; J gene: TRBJ2-3; CDR3 protein: CALSIPGRLAGVTDTQYF; CDR3 DNA: TGTGCCCTATCCATACCAGGGAGACTAGCGGGGGTCACAGATACGCAGTATTTT
D gene: -; clone size: -; V gene: TRBV2; J gene: TRBJ2-7; CDR3 protein: CASSEPTGTYEQYF; CDR3 DNA: TGTGCCAGCAGTGAACCCACAGGGACCTACGAGCAGTACTTC
D gene: -; clone size: few; V gene: TRBV14; J gene: TRBJ1-4; CDR3 protein: CASSQELGGLGEKLFF; CDR3 DNA: TGTGCCAGCAGCCAAGAGCTGGGGGGGCTAGGTGAAAAACTGTTTTTT
D gene: -; clone size: few; V gene: TRBV7-2; J gene: TRBJ2-7; CDR3 protein: CASSLASLASYEQYF; CDR3 DNA: TGTGCCAGCAGCTTAGCCAGCCTCGCCTCCTACGAGCAGTACTTC
D gene: TRBD1; clone size: -; V gene: TRBV12-3/TRBV12-4; J gene: TRBJ2-7; CDR3 protein: CASSVTSGTGSSYEQYF; CDR3 DNA: TGTGCCAGCAGTGTAACATCCGGGACAGGCAGCTCCTACGAGCAGTACTTC
D gene: -; clone size: -; V gene: TRBV4-1; J gene: TRBJ2-1; CDR3 protein: CASSQGVGSQNEQFF; CDR3 DNA: TGCGCCAGCAGCCAAGGGGTTGGGAGTCAGAATGAGCAGTTCTTC
D gene: -; clone size: once; V gene: TRBV20-1; J gene: TRBJ2-1; CDR3 protein: CSANQVWSEQFF; CDR3 DNA: TGCAGTGCTAACCAGGTGTGGAGTGAGCAGTTCTTC
D gene: -; clone size: few; V gene: TRBV7-2; J gene: TRBJ2-5; CDR3 protein: CASSLAILKQETQYF; CDR3 DNA: TGTGCCAGCAGCTTAGCTATACTGAAGCAAGAGACCCAGTACTTC
D gene: -; clone size: few; V gene: TRBV29-1; J gene: TRBJ2-4; CDR3 protein: CSVEGELAKNIQYF; CDR3 DNA: TGCAGCGTTGAGGGGGAGCTAGCCAAAAACATTCAGTACTTC
D gene: TRBD1; clone size: -; V gene: TRBV12-3/TRBV12-4; J gene: TRBJ2-6; CDR3 protein: CASSLGQGSWANVLTF; CDR3 DNA: TGTGCCAGCAGTTTGGGACAGGGGAGTTGGGCCAACGTCCTGACTTTC
D gene: TRBD2; clone size: -; V gene: TRBV20-1; J gene: TRBJ2-4; CDR3 protein: CSARDTAGGPREQYF; CDR3 DNA: TGCAGTGCTAGAGATACGGCGGGAGGGCCTCGGGAGCAGTACTTC
D gene: TRBD1; clone size: -; V gene: TRBV12-3/TRBV12-4; J gene: TRBJ2-1; CDR3 protein: CASSSRTGVAEQFF; CDR3 DNA: TGTGCCAGCAGTTCCCGGACAGGGGTGGCTGAGCAGTTCTTC
D gene: TRBD2; clone size: -; V gene: TRBV12-3/TRBV12-4; J gene: TRBJ2-7; CDR3 protein: CASSFAGALYEQYF; CDR3 DNA: TGTGCCAGCAGTTTTGCGGGAGCGCTCTACGAGCAGTACTTC
D gene: -; clone size: few; V gene: TRBV4-3; J gene: TRBJ2-5; CDR3 protein: CASSPRESSRGETQYF; CDR3 DNA: TGCGCCAGCAGCCCCCGCGAGAGTAGTAGGGGAGAGACCCAGTACTTC
D gene: -; clone size: -; V gene: TRBV27; J gene: TRBJ2-1; CDR3 protein: CASSLTDYNEQFF; CDR3 DNA: TGTGCCAGCAGTTTGACGGATTACAATGAGCAGTTCTTC
D gene: -; clone size: -; V gene: TRBV11-1; J gene: TRBJ2-7; CDR3 protein: CASSPPTGDEQYF; CDR3 DNA: TGTGCCAGCAGCCCCCCGACAGGTGACGAGCAGTACTTC
D gene: -; clone size: -; V gene: TRBV10-3; J gene: TRBJ2-2; CDR3 protein: CAIRGGNTGELFF; CDR3 DNA: TGTGCCATCCGGGGCGGTAACACCGGGGAGCTGTTTTTT
D gene: -; clone size: few; V gene: TRBV10-3; J gene: TRBJ1-2; CDR3 protein: CAISESQRSYTF; CDR3 DNA: TGTGCCATCAGTGAGTCGCAGAGGAGCTACACCTTC
D gene: -; clone size: -; V gene: TRBV20-1; J gene: TRBJ1-2; CDR3 protein: CSATPVGEYGYTF; CDR3 DNA: TGCAGTGCCACCCCGGTGGGAGAATATGGCTACACCTTC
D gene: -; clone size: -; V gene: TRBV27; J gene: TRBJ1-4; CDR3 protein: CASSLSGGDNEKLFF; CDR3 DNA: TGTGCCAGCAGTTTATCCGGGGGGGATAATGAAAAACTGTTTTTT
D gene: -; clone size: few; V gene: TRBV20-1; J gene: TRBJ2-7; CDR3 protein: CSARVASGGDYEQYF; CDR3 DNA: TGCAGTGCTAGAGTAGCGAGCGGAGGGGACTACGAGCAGTACTTC
D gene: -; clone size: few; V gene: TRBV7-2; J gene: TRBJ2-7; CDR3 protein: CASSLDLPRTYEQYF; CDR3 DNA: TGTGCCAGCAGCTTAGATCTCCCTAGAACCTACGAGCAGTACTTC
D gene: TRBD2; clone size: -; V gene: TRBV10-3; J gene: TRBJ2-3; CDR3 protein: CVISEASGSTDTQYF; CDR3 DNA: TGTGTCATCAGTGAGGCTAGCGGGAGCACAGATACGCAGTATTTT
D gene: -; clone size: -; V gene: TRBV20-1; J gene: TRBJ2-7; CDR3 protein: CSARVTYEQYF; CDR3 DNA: TGCAGTGCTAGGGTAACCTACGAGCAGTACTTC
D gene: -; clone size: -; V gene: TRBV7-2; J gene: TRBJ1-2; CDR3 protein: CASLLANYGYTF; CDR3 DNA: TGTGCCAGCCTGCTAGCTAACTATGGCTACACCTTC
D gene: -; clone size: -; V gene: TRBV4-3; J gene: TRBJ2-5; CDR3 protein: CASSQEGQGRETQYF; CDR3 DNA: TGCGCCAGCAGCCAAGAAGGGCAGGGAAGAGAGACCCAGTACTTC
D gene: -; clone size: few; V gene: TRBV7-6; J gene: TRBJ2-3; CDR3 protein: CASSPRGVGLASTDTQYF; CDR3 DNA: TGTGCCAGCAGCCCCCGCGGGGTTGGCCTAGCATCCACAGATACGCAGTATTTT
D gene: -; clone size: -; V gene: TRBV6-2/TRBV6-3; J gene: TRBJ2-5; CDR3 protein: CASSRRERETQYF; CDR3 DNA: TGTGCCAGCAGCCGTAGGGAGCGGGAGACCCAGTACTTC
D gene: TRBD1; clone size: -; V gene: TRBV3-1; J gene: TRBJ2-3; CDR3 protein: CASSGGLVILGQELSSTDTQYF; CDR3 DNA: TGTGCCAGCAGCGGTGGATTGGTAATCTTGGGACAGGAACTTTCTAGCACAGATACGCAGTATTTT
D gene: -; clone size: many; V gene: TRBV12-3/TRBV12-4; J gene: TRBJ2-2; CDR3 protein: CASSLSGGAGELFF; CDR3 DNA: TGTGCCAGCAGTTTATCGGGTGGTGCCGGGGAGCTGTTTTTT
D gene: -; clone size: -; V gene: TRBV20-1; J gene: TRBJ1-2; CDR3 protein: CSASRGAGSANYGYTF; CDR3 DNA: TGCAGTGCTAGTCGGGGCGCGGGGAGCGCTAACTATGGCTACACCTTC